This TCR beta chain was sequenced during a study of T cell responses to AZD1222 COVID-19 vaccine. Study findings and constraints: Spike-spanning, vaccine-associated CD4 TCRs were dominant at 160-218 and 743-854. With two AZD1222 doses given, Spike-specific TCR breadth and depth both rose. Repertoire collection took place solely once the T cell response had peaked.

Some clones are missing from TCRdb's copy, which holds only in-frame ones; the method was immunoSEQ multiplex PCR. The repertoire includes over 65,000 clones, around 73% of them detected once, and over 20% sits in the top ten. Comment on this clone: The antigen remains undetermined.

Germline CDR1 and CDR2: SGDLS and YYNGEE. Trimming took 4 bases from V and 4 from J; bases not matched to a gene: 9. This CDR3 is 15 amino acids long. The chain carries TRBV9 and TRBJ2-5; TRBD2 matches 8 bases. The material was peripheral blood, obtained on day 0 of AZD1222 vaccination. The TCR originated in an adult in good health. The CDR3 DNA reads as TGTGCCAGCAGCCTTTTTAGCGGGGACCTAGAGACCCAGTACTTC. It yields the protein CASSLFSGDLETQYF.